The 7 T cell receptor beta chains given below trace back to one sample, sequenced in a study of blood T cell repertoires in COVID-19. Libraries were prepared by immunoSEQ multiplex PCR; TCRdb keeps only in-frame clonotypes and omits some of them. Of approximately 230,000 clones listed, around 88% are singletons. The specimen was peripheral blood. These receptors were collected from a man older than 75 with acute or convalescent COVID-19.

V gene TRBV5-1 combines with J gene TRBJ1-5, with 7 bases lining up with TRBD1. The CDR3 spans 15 residues. V lost 4 bases to trimming and J lost 0 bases; unmatched junction nucleotides: 4. From germline, CDR1 is SGHRS and CDR2 YFSETQ. CDR3: CASSIQGGSNQPQHF. In nucleotides, the CDR3 is TGCGCCAGCAGCATCCAGGGGGGTAGCAATCAGCCCCAGCATTTT.

The rearrangement links TRBV5-1 to TRBJ1-1; D is ambiguous. This CDR3 is 15 amino acids long. Germline lookup yields CDR1 SGHRS and CDR2 YFSETQ. The V gene lost 0 bases and the J gene lost 3 bases, with 12 bases spanning the gap. The CDR3 DNA reads as TGCGCCAGCAGCTTGGGTGGGGTGGAGGACACTGAAGCTTTCTTT. Amino acids: CASSLGGVEDTEAFF. The whole variable domain, filled in from reference TRBV5-1 and TRBJ1-1, reads KAGVTQTPRYLIKTRGQQVTLSCSPISGHRSVSWYQQTPGQGLQFLFEYFSETQRNKGNFPGRFSGRQFSNSRSEMNVSTLELGDSALYLCASSLGGVEDTEAFFGQGTRLTVV.

V is TRBV2 and J is TRBJ2-2; a possible D gene is TRBD2 (5 bases). Germline CDR1 reads SNHLY; CDR2 reads FYNNEI. Deletions cut 7 bases from V and 4 bases from J, with 10 bases between. The CDR3 extends over 13 amino acids. CDR3 coding DNA: TGTGCCAGCACCGGGGAGACCACCGGGGAGCTGTTTTTT. Translated: CASTGETTGELFF.

The V and J genes are TRBV5-6 and TRBJ2-5; the match to TRBD1 covers 12 bases. This CDR3 is 15 amino acids long. The V and J ends lost 4 bases and 10 bases, in that order; junction bases with no gene match: 11. Looked up from germline, CDR1 is SGHDT and CDR2 is YYEEEE. This CDR3 is CASSPPGTGGFGQYF. CDR3 DNA: TGTGCCAGCAGCCCTCCCGGGACAGGGGGCTTTGGCCAGTACTTC.

J is TRBJ1-5 and V is TRBV7-2; D not resolved. Trimming shortened V by 4 bases and J by 6 bases, and 10 bases separated the two germline ends. The CDR3 sequence is 13 residues long. Germline CDR1 and CDR2: SGHTA and FQGNSA. The CDR3 region is CASSWVGGQPQHF. The DNA for the CDR3 is TGTGCCAGCAGCTGGGTAGGCGGTCAGCCCCAGCATTTT.

The gene calls are TRBV14 and TRBJ2-2; 9 nucleotides agree with TRBD2. The trim removed 0 bases at V and 2 bases at J, leaving 7 bases unmatched. The CDR3 extends over 18 amino acids. CDR1 and CDR2 from the germline V gene are SGHDN and FVKESK. DNA of the CDR3: TGTGCCAGCAGCCAAGATGGGCGGGAGGGTAGAAACACCGGGGAGCTGTTTTTT. Its translation: CASSQDGREGRNTGELFF.

The chain employs TRBV2 and TRBJ2-7, with a weak D call TRBD1 (6 bases). CDR3 size: 13 residues. CDR1 and CDR2 from the germline V gene are SNHLY and FYNNEI. Trimming took 6 bases from V and 3 from J, leaving 12 bases between them. This CDR3 is CASRTGPDYEQYF. CDR3 DNA: TGTGCCAGCAGGACAGGCCCCGACTACGAGCAGTACTTC. Full variable domain (remainder filled in from reference TRBV2 and TRBJ2-7): EPEVTQTPSHQVTQMGQEVILRCVPISNHLYFYWYRQILGQKVEFLVSFYNNEISEKSEIFDDQFSVERPDGSNFTLKIRSTKLEDSAMYFCASRTGPDYEQYFGPGTRLTVT.